Listed below are T cell receptor beta chains from one sample, sequenced in a study of T cell repertoires in cytomegalovirus infection. MiXCR was run by TCRdb on the reads, yielding one entry per CDR3 protein. The sample has hundreds of thousands of distinct CDR3 sequences, 24% seen once. Sequencing input: CD8+ T cells from PBMCs. The receptors come from a human donor in good health (CMV status not recorded). Some clones in this sample may be carry-over from other donors' samples. Both conserved end residues are part of each CDR3. The D gene is left open where the match is weak. Part of the rows lack a size; the others show once, few, many or a class for expanded clones.

d_call j_call clone_size v_call cdr3_aa cdr3_nt
TRBD1 TRBJ2-7 . TRBV20-1 CSARDYLQTGAELYEQYF TGCAGTGCTAGAGATTATCTACAGACAGGGGCCGAGCTCTACGAGCAGTACTTC
TRBD2 TRBJ2-3 . TRBV7-8 CASSLRAQGLAGGPEDTQYF TGTGCCAGCAGCTTAAGGGCCCAGGGTTTGGCGGGGGGGCCGGAAGATACGCAGTATTTT
TRBD1 TRBJ1-1 many TRBV6-1 CASSETGDTEAFF TGTGCCAGCAGTGAAACAGGGGACACTGAAGCTTTCTTT
TRBD1 TRBJ1-6 few TRBV14 CASSQDYHLGQGANNSPLHF TGTGCCAGCAGCCAAGACTATCACTTGGGACAGGGGGCCAATAATTCACCCCTCCACTTT
TRBD2 TRBJ2-1 many TRBV29-1 CSVLSGGAYNEQFF TGCAGCGTGCTTAGCGGGGGAGCTTACAATGAGCAGTTCTTC
. TRBJ1-4 once TRBV2 CASRRPQRLSPSIATNEKLFF TGTGCCAGCAGGCGACCTCAAAGGTTGTCTCCATCAATTGCAACTAATGAAAAACTGTTTTTT
. TRBJ2-1 many TRBV10-3 CAISEVHNEQFF TGTGCCATCAGTGAGGTTCACAATGAGCAGTTCTTC
TRBD2 TRBJ2-1 many TRBV7-3 CASSSGTNYNEQFF TGTGCCAGCAGCTCCGGGACTAACTACAATGAGCAGTTCTTC
. TRBJ2-4 . TRBV28 CASSYLGSTKNIQYF TGTGCCAGCAGTTACCTTGGCTCAACCAAAAACATTCAGTACTTC
TRBD2 TRBJ2-2 . TRBV11-1 CASSSWTRDTGELFF TGTGCCAGCAGCTCTTGGACTAGAGATACCGGGGAGCTGTTTTTT
TRBD1 TRBJ2-2 few TRBV7-9 CASSRTGQIMNTGELFF TGTGCCAGCAGCCGGACAGGACAGATAATGAACACCGGGGAGCTGTTTTTT
. TRBJ2-6 . TRBV28 CASSSGTANSGANVLTF TGTGCCAGCAGTTCCGGGACCGCAAACTCTGGGGCCAACGTCCTGACTTTC
. TRBJ1-2 many TRBV6-1 CASSFQPSGYGYTF TGTGCCAGCAGTTTTCAGCCCTCCGGCTATGGCTACACCTTC
. TRBJ2-3 . TRBV6-6 CASSYSTLRDTQYF TGTGCCAGCAGTTACTCGACCTTAAGGGATACGCAGTATTTT
. TRBJ2-4 . TRBV25-1 CASSELEGSFKNIQYF TGTGCCAGCAGTGAATTGGAGGGATCTTTCAAAAACATTCAGTACTTC
. TRBJ1-3 . TRBV25-1 CASSSPIRGYGNTIYF TGTGCCAGCAGTTCTCCGATCCGCGGATATGGAAACACCATATATTTT
. TRBJ2-6 . TRBV6-6 CASTAGVGANVLTF TGTGCCAGCACCGCGGGCGTGGGGGCCAACGTCCTGACTTTC
TRBD1 TRBJ2-2 . TRBV27 CASRFGTGETGELFF TGTGCCAGCAGGTTCGGGACAGGGGAAACCGGGGAGCTGTTTTTT
. TRBJ2-1 many TRBV20-1 CSARPPGGPNNEQFF TGCAGTGCTAGACCCCCCGGGGGGCCGAACAATGAGCAGTTCTTC
. TRBJ2-7 few TRBV29-1 CSVATSRPYEQYF TGCAGCGTGGCTACTAGCAGACCCTACGAGCAGTACTTC
TRBD2 TRBJ2-3 . TRBV29-1 CSVETSGVYTDTQYF TGCAGCGTTGAAACTAGCGGAGTCTACACAGATACGCAGTATTTT
. TRBJ2-1 many TRBV28 CASSTTRDRRPNNEQFF TGTGCCAGCAGTACAACCCGGGACCGAAGGCCTAACAATGAGCAGTTCTTC
. TRBJ1-5 few TRBV6-5 CASSYLGGQPQHF TGTGCCAGCAGTTACCTTGGGGGACAGCCCCAGCATTTT
TRBD1 TRBJ2-3 . TRBV6-1 CASSTGVTDTQYF TGTGCCAGCAGCACAGGGGTCACAGATACGCAGTATTTT
. TRBJ2-5 few TRBV20-1 CSAREPGTPETQYF TGCAGTGCTAGAGAGCCCGGGACTCCGGAGACCCAGTACTTC
TRBD1 TRBJ1-5 many TRBV7-6 CASSSTGASQPQHF TGTGCCAGCAGCTCGACAGGGGCGAGCCAGCCCCAGCATTTT
TRBD2 TRBJ2-1 . TRBV2 CASRESGGAEQFF TGTGCCAGCAGAGAAAGCGGGGGGGCCGAGCAGTTCTTC
. TRBJ1-1 . TRBV20-1 CSARGLSTEAFF TGCAGTGCTAGAGGATTGAGCACTGAAGCTTTCTTT
TRBD1 TRBJ2-3 few TRBV24-1 CATSDLRAGGLTDTQYF TGTGCCACCAGTGATTTGAGGGCAGGGGGTCTCACAGATACGCAGTATTTT
. TRBJ2-1 . TRBV27 CASSRGEYNEQFF TGTGCCAGCAGTAGGGGAGAATACAATGAGCAGTTCTTC
. TRBJ1-5 . TRBV27 CASSFRIDQPQHF TGTGCCAGCAGTTTCAGGATTGATCAGCCCCAGCATTTT
TRBD1 TRBJ2-3 . TRBV6-1 CASSVTGGSADTQYF TGTGCCAGCAGTGTAACAGGGGGATCCGCAGATACGCAGTATTTT
. TRBJ2-3 many TRBV4-2 CASSQDRAGDTQYF TGTGCCAGCAGCCAAGACAGGGCCGGAGATACGCAGTATTTT
. TRBJ2-3 many TRBV7-8 CASSLEPTVRPGTDTQYF TGTGCCAGCAGCTTAGAACCCACCGTCAGACCGGGCACAGATACGCAGTATTTT
. TRBJ2-2 . TRBV7-9 CASSLSPSTGELFF TGTGCCAGCAGCTTATCTCCGAGCACCGGGGAGCTGTTTTTT
. TRBJ2-1 few TRBV27 CASSYTRGWDEQFF TGTGCCAGCAGTTACACGCGGGGTTGGGATGAGCAGTTCTTC
TRBD2 TRBJ2-1 few TRBV10-3 CAISEQVFSSGVSYNEQFF TGTGCCATCAGTGAGCAGGTCTTTTCTAGCGGGGTTTCCTACAATGAGCAGTTCTTC
TRBD2 TRBJ2-5 . TRBV11-2 CASSEELAGGQETQYF TGTGCCAGCAGCGAAGAACTAGCGGGGGGCCAAGAGACCCAGTACTTC
TRBD2 TRBJ2-3 few TRBV12-3/TRBV12-4 CASSLGLAGGLDTQYF TGTGCCAGCAGTCTGGGACTAGCGGGGGGCTTAGATACGCAGTATTTT
TRBD1 TRBJ2-7 . TRBV2 CASRGQGYYEQYF TGTGCCAGCAGGGGACAGGGGTACTACGAGCAGTACTTC
TRBD1 TRBJ2-5 many TRBV7-9 CASSLARERQGSETQYF TGTGCCAGCAGCTTAGCGCGAGAGAGACAGGGCTCAGAGACCCAGTACTTC
. TRBJ1-1 . TRBV20-1 CSAGLQVMNTEAFF TGCAGTGCGGGCCTACAGGTGATGAACACTGAAGCTTTCTTT
. TRBJ2-5 . TRBV14 CASNQRGVVPRGTQYF TGTGCCAGCAACCAAAGGGGGGTAGTACCAAGGGGGACCCAGTACTTC
. TRBJ2-1 many TRBV19 CASSMGLEQFF TGTGCCAGTAGTATGGGTCTGGAGCAGTTCTTC
TRBD1 TRBJ2-1 many TRBV6-2/TRBV6-3 CASSRGTGENEQFF TGTGCCAGCAGTCGCGGGACAGGGGAGAATGAGCAGTTCTTC
TRBD1 TRBJ2-7 many TRBV5-5 CASSLEGTGTYEQYF TGTGCCAGCAGCTTAGAGGGGACAGGGACCTACGAGCAGTACTTC
. TRBJ1-2 . TRBV19 CASKVTGGYGYTF TGTGCCAGTAAGGTCACGGGGGGCTATGGCTACACCTTC
TRBD1 TRBJ2-2 few TRBV19 CASSADRGSFSGELFF TGTGCCAGTAGTGCCGACAGGGGATCGTTTTCCGGGGAGCTGTTTTTT
TRBD2 TRBJ2-3 . TRBV12-3/TRBV12-4 CASSGLLAGETDTQYF TGTGCCAGCAGTGGGCTACTAGCGGGGGAAACAGATACGCAGTATTTT
. TRBJ1-2 few TRBV20-1 CSARLAGFRGYTF TGCAGTGCCAGACTTGCGGGGTTTAGAGGCTACACCTTC
. TRBJ2-2 once TRBV20-1 CSARDVLEGSYSFAGELFF TGCAGTGCTAGAGACGTCTTGGAGGGGAGCTATTCTTTTGCCGGGGAGCTGTTTTTT
TRBD1 TRBJ2-2 few TRBV5-6 CASSLGIPGDRGTGELFF TGTGCCAGCAGCTTGGGCATCCCCGGGGACAGAGGCACCGGGGAGCTGTTTTTT
TRBD1 TRBJ2-2 . TRBV10-3 CAILTGAPANTGELFF TGTGCCATATTGACAGGGGCCCCCGCGAACACCGGGGAGCTGTTTTTT
TRBD2 TRBJ2-4 many TRBV7-9 CASSPPGEGRNIQYF TGTGCCAGCAGCCCGCCCGGGGAGGGAAGGAACATTCAGTACTTC
. TRBJ2-1 many TRBV6-5 CASSYSRQNNEQFF TGTGCCAGCAGTTACTCGAGGCAGAACAATGAGCAGTTCTTC